A single sample gave rise to the 14 T cell receptor beta chains below, sequenced in a study of blood T cell repertoires in COVID-19. Data came from immunoSEQ multiplex PCR; TCRdb stores just in-frame clones and leaves some out. The sample has roughly 87,000 clones, approximately 86% seen once; the top ten hold under 6%. The material sequenced was peripheral blood. These TCRs come from a man aged 35 to 55 with acute or convalescent COVID-19.

This chain links TRBV6-2 or TRBV6-3 with TRBJ1-1; no definite D call. Trimming left V 6 bases short and J 0 bases short, with 14 bases between. The CDR3 covers 15 residues. Germline V gene lookup returns CDR1 MNHEY and CDR2 SVGEGT. CDR3 nucleotides: TGTGCCAGCAGCCTACGGGAGAATTTGAACACTGAAGCTTTCTTT. It specifies CASSLRENLNTEAFF.

This clone has a single count. This chain uses TRBV29-1 with TRBJ1-1; TRBD1 agrees at 9 bases. Per the germline V gene, CDR1 is SQVTM and CDR2 is ANQGSEA. The length of the CDR3 is 14 residues. V lost 3 bases to trimming and J lost 10 bases; unmatched junction nucleotides: 12. In DNA, the CDR3 is TGCAGCGTTGATCCCGAGAACAGGGGGCTTGGAGCTTTCTTT. This sequence encodes CSVDPENRGLGAFF.

This clone was detected a few times. Other DNA sequences from this sample encode an identical CDR3 as well. J is TRBJ1-5 and V is TRBV18, with D possibly TRBD1 on 5 matching bases. Trimming shortened V by 3 bases and J by 8 bases, and 11 bases separated the two germline ends. CDR3 length equals 13 residues. Germline CDR1 KGHSH, CDR2 LQKENI. The CDR3 protein is CASSPGGEKPQHF. The CDR3 DNA follows: TGTGCCAGCTCACCCGGGGGGGAGAAGCCCCAGCATTTT.

Here the CDR3 DNA reads TGTGCCAGCAGCCCCAGGGCGGGAAACACCATATATTTT. Its protein product is CASSPRAGNTIYF. The chain joins TRBV7-2 to TRBJ1-3; tentatively, D is TRBD1 (5 bases). Germline values: CDR1 SGHTA, CDR2 FQGNSA. There are 13 residues in the CDR3. Trimming removed 5 bases from V and 4 bases from J, with 9 bases in between.

The V gene is TRBV30, the J gene TRBJ1-4; the D is unclear. This CDR3 contains 15 residues. Germline V gives CDR1 GTSNPN, CDR2 SVGIG (reference sequence). Trimming shortened V by 1 base and J by 5 bases, and 14 bases separated the two germline ends. In nucleotides, the CDR3 is TGTGCCTGGAGTGGTTCCCGGGGTCGAAATGAAAAACTGTTTTTT. This codes for CAWSGSRGRNEKLFF.

The V call is TRBV4-2, the J call TRBJ1-6, with TRBD1 as a possible D gene (6 bases). CDR1 and CDR2 (germline): LGHNA, YNFKEQ. Trimming pared 1 base from V and 10 bases from J, leaving 14 bases between. The CDR3 is 15 amino acids. CDR3 DNA sequence: TGTGCCAGCAGCCAAGGTCACAGGGTCGACTCACCCCTCCACTTT. It encodes CASSQGHRVDSPLHF.

CDR3 residues: CASSRGGWLTEAFF. CDR3 DNA sequence: TGTGCCAGCAGTAGGGGGGGCTGGTTGACTGAAGCTTTCTTT. The rearrangement joins TRBV27 to TRBJ1-1; D is possibly TRBD1 (6 bases). CDR1 and CDR2 (germline): MNHEY, SMNVEV (reference sequence). Between the trimmed V and J ends, which lost 5 bases and 5 bases, there was a span of 15 bases. CDR3 length: 14 residues.

The chain links TRBV18 to TRBJ2-7, with D tentatively TRBD1 (6 bases). Germline V lookup: CDR1 KGHSH, CDR2 LQKENI. This CDR3 region has 16 residues. V was trimmed by 0 bases and J by 2 bases, leaving 14 bases between them. In DNA form, the CDR3 reads TGTGCCAGCTCACCACCGAGCAGGACAGAGCCCTACGAGCAGTACTTC. Amino acid sequence: CASSPPSRTEPYEQYF.

This chain joins TRBV9 and TRBJ1-2; D possibly corresponds to TRBD1 (6 bases). This CDR3 region has 13 residues. In germline, CDR1 is SGDLS, CDR2 YYNGEE. V dropped 4 bases and J dropped 8 bases, with 15 bases sitting between them. The CDR3 nucleotides are TGTGCCAGCAGCACCGCACAGGGAAGGGGCTACACCTTC. Translating gives CASSTAQGRGYTF. The whole variable domain, filled in from reference TRBV9 and TRBJ1-2, reads DSGVTQTPKHLITATGQRVTLRCSPRSGDLSVYWYQQSLDQGLQFLIQYYNGEERAKGNILERFSAQQFPDLHSELNLSSLELGDSALYFCASSTAQGRGYTFGSGTRLTVV.

This chain joins TRBV5-1 and TRBJ2-3; TRBD1 is a possible D gene (6 bases). The V gene lost 4 bases and the J gene lost 2 bases, with 14 bases spanning the gap. The CDR3 loop spans 15 amino acids. In germline, CDR1 is SGHRS, CDR2 YFSETQ. The CDR3: CASSPEDRATDTQYF. The CDR3 coding sequence is TGCGCCAGCAGCCCCGAGGACAGAGCCACAGATACGCAGTATTTT.

Only one count was recorded for this clone. V and J are TRBV6-1 and TRBJ1-2; D unclear. Germline V lookup: CDR1 MNHNS, CDR2 SASEGT. CDR3 length: 15 residues. Trimming removed 3 bases at V and 4 bases at J, with 15 bases between. CDR3 nucleotides: TGTGCCAGCAGTGATCCTCGAGAGGTTAGCTATGGCTACACCTTC. Protein sequence: CASSDPREVSYGYTF.

V and J are TRBV5-1 and TRBJ2-2; 7 bases align to TRBD1. Germline-derived CDR1 and CDR2 are SGHRS and YFSETQ. Unmatched junction bases numbered 6, after V lost 7 bases and J lost 0 bases. The CDR3 sequence is 15 residues long. The DNA for the CDR3 is TGCGCCAGCTGGACAGGACCCCCGAACACCGGGGAGCTGTTTTTT. It codes for CASWTGPPNTGELFF.

V is TRBV30 and J is TRBJ2-2, with 10 bases lining up with TRBD1. This CDR3 has 16 amino acids. V was pared by 4 bases and J by 4 bases, with 9 bases of the junction left unmatched. Germline values: CDR1 GTSNPN, CDR2 SVGIG (reference sequence). The CDR3 sequence is CAWKPGTGVLTGELFF. The CDR3 DNA is TGTGCCTGGAAGCCAGGGACAGGGGTCCTCACCGGGGAGCTGTTTTTT.

The table lists this clone with a few counts. The V and J genes are TRBV4-1 and TRBJ1-6; 10 bases align to TRBD1. CDR3 length equals 17 residues. V lost 1 base, J lost 7 bases, and 7 bases stayed unmatched. In germline, CDR1 is MGHRA, CDR2 YSYEKL. The CDR3, as DNA: TGCGCCAGCAGCCAAGCCGGGACAGGGGCCTTCAATTCACCCCTCCACTTT. Residues: CASSQAGTGAFNSPLHF.